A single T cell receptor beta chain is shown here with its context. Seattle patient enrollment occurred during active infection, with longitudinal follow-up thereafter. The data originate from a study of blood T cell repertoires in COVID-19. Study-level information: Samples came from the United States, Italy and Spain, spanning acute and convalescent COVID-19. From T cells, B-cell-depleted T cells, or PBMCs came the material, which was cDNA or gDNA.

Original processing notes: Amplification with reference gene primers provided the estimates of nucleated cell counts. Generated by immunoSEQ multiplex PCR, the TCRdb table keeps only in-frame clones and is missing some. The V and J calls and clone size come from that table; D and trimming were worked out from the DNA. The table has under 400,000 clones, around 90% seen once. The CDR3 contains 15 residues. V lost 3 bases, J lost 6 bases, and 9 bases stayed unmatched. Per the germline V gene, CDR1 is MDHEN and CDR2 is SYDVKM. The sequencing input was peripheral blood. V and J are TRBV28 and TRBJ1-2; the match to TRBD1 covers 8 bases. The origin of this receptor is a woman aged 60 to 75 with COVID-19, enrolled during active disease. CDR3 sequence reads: CASSFTGGRRDGYTF. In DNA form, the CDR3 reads TGTGCCAGCAGTTTTACAGGGGGAAGGAGAGATGGCTACACCTTC.